Listed below are T cell receptor beta chains from one sample, sequenced in a study of STAT5B mutations in CD4+ large granular lymphocyte leukemia. Only in-frame clones appear in the TCRdb table, and some are missing; sequencing was by immunoSEQ multiplex PCR. The table shows more than 30,000 clones, with approximately 88% occurring only once. The sample consisted of CD4+ T cells from blood buffy coats. These TCRs come from a human donor in good health. CDR3s include the opening cysteine and the closing phenylalanine or tryptophan. The D gene is left open where the match is weak. Clone size is shown for a subset of rows, as once, few, many or a class of expanded clone.

TRBV2	TRBJ2-2	-	-	CASSGSTGELFF	TGTGCCAGCAGTGGGAGCACCGGGGAGCTGTTTTTT
TRBV4-1	TRBJ2-3	TRBD1	-	CASSPDRTLGDTQYF	TGCGCCAGCAGCCCGGACAGGACCCTGGGGGATACGCAGTATTTT
TRBV6-1	TRBJ2-2	-	-	CASRAAGELFF	TGTGCCAGCAGGGCGGCCGGGGAGCTGTTTTTT
TRBV28	TRBJ1-1	-	-	CASSPVAQNTEAFF	TGTGCCAGCAGTCCCGTGGCACAGAACACTGAAGCTTTCTTT
TRBV19	TRBJ2-2	-	-	CASRLVLGELFF	TGTGCCAGTAGATTAGTGCTCGGGGAGCTGTTTTTT
TRBV30	TRBJ2-1	-	-	CARRGAPNNEQFF	TGTGCCAGAAGGGGGGCCCCCAACAATGAGCAGTTCTTC
TRBV28	TRBJ2-1	-	-	CASSLLGGLSEQFF	TGTGCCAGCAGTTTATTAGGGGGGTTGAGTGAGCAGTTCTTC
TRBV19	TRBJ2-1	TRBD1	-	CASSVWTGWDYNEQFF	TGTGCCAGTAGTGTCTGGACAGGGTGGGATTACAATGAGCAGTTCTTC
TRBV5-6	TRBJ1-2	TRBD1	-	CASSLAGQGWSGYGYTF	TGTGCCAGCAGCTTGGCGGGACAGGGGTGGTCTGGCTATGGCTACACCTTC
TRBV19	TRBJ2-1	TRBD1	-	CASSDRGPDEQFF	TGTGCCAGTAGTGACAGGGGTCCGGATGAGCAGTTCTTC
TRBV5-4	TRBJ2-3	-	-	CASSRMGYRGGRNADTQYF	TGTGCCAGCAGCCGGATGGGGTATAGGGGAGGAAGGAACGCGGATACGCAGTATTTT
TRBV11-3	TRBJ2-3	-	once	CASSLAVYKVTDTQYF	TGTGCCAGCAGCCTCGCGGTCTACAAGGTTACAGATACGCAGTATTTT
TRBV18	TRBJ1-2	-	-	CASSPSGGYDGYTF	TGTGCCAGCTCACCTTCAGGTGGTTATGACGGCTACACCTTC
TRBV11-3	TRBJ2-7	TRBD2	-	CASSLRGESSYEQYF	TGTGCCAGCAGCTTGCGGGGGGAGAGCTCCTACGAGCAGTACTTC
TRBV19	TRBJ1-1	-	once	CASQKTNDGFKFMNTEAFF	TGTGCCAGCCAGAAGACCAATGACGGATTCAAATTCATGAACACTGAAGCTTTCTTT
TRBV7-2	TRBJ2-7	-	-	CASSLGRHVYEQYF	TGTGCCAGCAGCTTAGGAAGACACGTATACGAGCAGTACTTC
TRBV11-3	TRBJ1-2	-	-	CASSLEGRQGSYGYTF	TGTGCCAGCAGCTTAGAGGGGCGGCAGGGAAGCTATGGCTACACCTTC
TRBV10-3	TRBJ2-1	-	-	CAISSSSNEQFF	TGTGCCATCAGCTCCTCCAGCAATGAGCAGTTCTTC
TRBV29-1	TRBJ2-7	TRBD2	-	CSVGRLAGGEQYF	TGCAGCGTTGGCAGACTAGCGGGAGGCGAGCAGTACTTC
TRBV10-3	TRBJ2-1	-	-	CAISESGGSYNEQFF	TGTGCCATCAGTGAGTCAGGAGGGTCTTACAATGAGCAGTTCTTC
TRBV5-1	TRBJ2-5	-	-	CASSLGLVQETQYF	TGCGCCAGCAGCTTGGGGTTAGTACAAGAGACCCAGTACTTC
TRBV4-1	TRBJ2-2	TRBD2	-	CASSQEGPAGGPYTGELFF	TGCGCCAGCAGCCAAGAGGGTCCAGCGGGAGGGCCTTACACCGGGGAGCTGTTTTTT
TRBV7-8	TRBJ1-4	TRBD1	-	CASSFWAPPGTAATNEKLFF	TGTGCCAGCAGCTTTTGGGCTCCCCCCGGGACAGCGGCAACTAATGAAAAACTGTTTTTT
TRBV27	TRBJ1-2	-	-	CASSQDPQAFGYTF	TGTGCCAGCAGCCAGGATCCCCAAGCCTTTGGCTACACCTTC
TRBV9	TRBJ2-7	TRBD1	-	CASSVGGGAESYEQYF	TGTGCCAGCAGCGTAGGAGGGGGCGCGGAGTCCTACGAGCAGTACTTC
TRBV29-1	TRBJ2-2	-	-	CSVAGNTGELFF	TGCAGCGTGGCTGGGAACACCGGGGAGCTGTTTTTT
TRBV9	TRBJ1-1	TRBD1	-	CASSDRTGAEAFF	TGTGCCAGCAGCGATCGGACAGGGGCCGAAGCTTTCTTT
TRBV19	TRBJ2-1	TRBD2	-	CASSIVAGAAYDEQFF	TGTGCCAGTAGTATTGTGGCGGGAGCGGCTTACGATGAGCAGTTCTTC
TRBV6-6	TRBJ2-7	-	-	CASSYLGAWVYF	TGTGCCAGCAGTTACCTCGGGGCCTGGGTGTACTTC